This T cell receptor (beta chain) was identified during a study of long-term antiretroviral therapy in people with HIV. In the study overall: By about a decade, the earliest samples predate the 2015 immediate-ART recommendation.

With V trimmed by 5 bases and J by 4 bases, 8 bases remained unmatched. This CDR3 has 15 residues. Looked up from germline, CDR1 is MNHEY and CDR2 is SVGAGI. Running of the v3.0 immunoSEQ assay took place at survey level. Sequencing used immunoSEQ multiplex PCR; TCRdb keeps in-frame clones, though not all of them. The table shows about 25,000 clones, with around 83% occurring only once. A note on this clone: Its cognate antigen is unknown.

Study conclusions and caveats: Repertoires looked antigen-experienced, with only a slight naive shift after ART. Sampling of blood ran from about 2003 to 2017, and older ART regimens were possibly in use. Dominance of pre-ART expanded clones persisted, fluctuating and often declining after ART.

This material consisted of unsorted PBMCs, taken 2.9 years after starting antiretroviral therapy. The chain combines TRBV6-5 with TRBJ1-1, with TRBD1 matching 9 bases. The receptor comes from a man aged 45-65 years with HIV. The CDR3 spells CASSRSGTGITEAFF. The CDR3 nucleotides read TGTGCCAGCAGTCGTTCGGGGACAGGGATCACTGAAGCTTTCTTT.